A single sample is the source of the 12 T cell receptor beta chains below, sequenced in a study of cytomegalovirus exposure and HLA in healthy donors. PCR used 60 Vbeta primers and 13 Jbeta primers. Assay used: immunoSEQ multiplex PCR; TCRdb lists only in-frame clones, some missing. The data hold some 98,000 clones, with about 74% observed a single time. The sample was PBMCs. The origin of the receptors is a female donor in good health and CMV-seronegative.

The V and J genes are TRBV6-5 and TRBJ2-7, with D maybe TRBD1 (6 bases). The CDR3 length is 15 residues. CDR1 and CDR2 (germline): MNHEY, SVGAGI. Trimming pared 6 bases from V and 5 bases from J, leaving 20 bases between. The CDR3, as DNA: TGTGCCAGCAGACATTGGGGGCAGTGGGGCAACGAGCAGTACTTC. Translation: CASRHWGQWGNEQYF.

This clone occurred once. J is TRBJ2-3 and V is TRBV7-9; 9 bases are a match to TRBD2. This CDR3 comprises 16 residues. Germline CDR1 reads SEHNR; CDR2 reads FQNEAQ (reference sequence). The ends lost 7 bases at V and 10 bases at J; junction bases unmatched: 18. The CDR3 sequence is CASTHTRGGGIEAQYF. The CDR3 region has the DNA TGTGCCAGCACCCACACGCGGGGGGGCGGGATTGAGGCGCAGTATTTT.

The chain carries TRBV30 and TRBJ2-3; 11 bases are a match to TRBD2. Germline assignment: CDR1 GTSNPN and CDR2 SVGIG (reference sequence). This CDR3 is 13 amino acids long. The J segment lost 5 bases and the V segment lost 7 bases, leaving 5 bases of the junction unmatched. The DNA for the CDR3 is TGTGCCTTAGCGGGGGGGCTCGGAGATACGCAGTATTTT. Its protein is CALAGGLGDTQYF.

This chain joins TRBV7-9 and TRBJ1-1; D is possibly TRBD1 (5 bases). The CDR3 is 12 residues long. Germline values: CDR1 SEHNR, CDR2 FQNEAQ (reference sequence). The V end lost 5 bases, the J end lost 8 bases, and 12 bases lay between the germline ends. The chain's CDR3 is CASSPLGVEAFF. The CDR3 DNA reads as TGTGCCAGCAGCCCCCTAGGGGTCGAAGCTTTCTTT.

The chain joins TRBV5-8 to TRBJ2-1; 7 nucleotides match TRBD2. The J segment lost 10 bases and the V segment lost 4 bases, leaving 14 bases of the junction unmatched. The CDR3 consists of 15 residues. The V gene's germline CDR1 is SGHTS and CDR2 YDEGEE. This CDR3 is CASSLDRGGGREQFF. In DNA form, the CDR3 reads TGTGCCAGCAGCCTGGATCGCGGGGGAGGCAGGGAGCAGTTCTTC.

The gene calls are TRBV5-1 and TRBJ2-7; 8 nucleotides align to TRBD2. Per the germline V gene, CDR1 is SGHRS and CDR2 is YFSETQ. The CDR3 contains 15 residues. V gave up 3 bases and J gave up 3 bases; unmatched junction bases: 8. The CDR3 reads CASSSIGTSVYEQYF. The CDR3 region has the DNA TGCGCCAGCAGCTCCATCGGGACTAGTGTCTACGAGCAGTACTTC.

The DNA of the CDR3 is TGTGCCGGAGCATCGACTAACAGGGGACGGCACGAGCAGTACTTC. This gives the protein CAGASTNRGRHEQYF. This rearrangement joins TRBV2 to TRBJ2-7; TRBD1 matches at 7 bases. Germline CDR1 is SNHLY and CDR2 is FYNNEI. This CDR3 has 15 residues. Germline trimming cut 11 bases from V and 5 bases from J; bases unmatched to any gene: 18.

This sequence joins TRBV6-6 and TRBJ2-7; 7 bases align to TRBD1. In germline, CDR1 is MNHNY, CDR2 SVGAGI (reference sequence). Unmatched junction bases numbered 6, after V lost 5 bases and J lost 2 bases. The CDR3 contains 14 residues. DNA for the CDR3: TGTGCCAGCAGTACCCGGACAGGAACCTACGAGCAGTACTTC. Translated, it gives CASSTRTGTYEQYF.

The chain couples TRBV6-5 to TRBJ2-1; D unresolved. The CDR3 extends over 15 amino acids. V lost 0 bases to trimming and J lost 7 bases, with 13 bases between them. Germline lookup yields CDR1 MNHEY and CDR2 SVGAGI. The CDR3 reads CASSYSAAPSNEQFF. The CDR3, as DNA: TGTGCCAGCAGTTACTCGGCTGCCCCCTCGAATGAGCAGTTCTTC.

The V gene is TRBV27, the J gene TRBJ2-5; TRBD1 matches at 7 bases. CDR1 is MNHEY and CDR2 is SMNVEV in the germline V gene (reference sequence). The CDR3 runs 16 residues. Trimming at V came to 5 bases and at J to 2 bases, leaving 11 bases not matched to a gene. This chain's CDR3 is CASSTQTGRLQETQYF. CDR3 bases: TGTGCCAGCAGTACTCAGACAGGGAGACTTCAAGAGACCCAGTACTTC.

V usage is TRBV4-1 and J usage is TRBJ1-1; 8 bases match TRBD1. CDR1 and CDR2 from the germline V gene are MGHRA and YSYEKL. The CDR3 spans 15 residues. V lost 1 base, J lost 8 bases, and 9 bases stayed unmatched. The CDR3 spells CASSQVGRGQAEAFF. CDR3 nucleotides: TGCGCCAGCAGCCAAGTTGGCAGGGGGCAAGCGGAAGCTTTCTTT.

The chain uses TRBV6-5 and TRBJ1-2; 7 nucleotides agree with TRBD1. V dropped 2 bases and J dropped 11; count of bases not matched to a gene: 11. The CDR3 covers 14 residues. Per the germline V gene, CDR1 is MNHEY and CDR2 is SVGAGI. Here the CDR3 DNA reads TGTGCCAGCAGTTACACACAGGGGCCGCTTCTATACACCTTC. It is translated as CASSYTQGPLLYTF.